The source of this T cell receptor beta chain is a study of cytomegalovirus exposure and HLA in healthy donors. Whole-study results and caveats: Several of the most significant clusters appeared, in a later analysis, to be linked to common viral pathogens.

Details on this clone: Its target is unknown.

Trimming left V 5 bases short and J 4 bases short, with 11 bases between. Looked up from germline, CDR1 is LNHNV and CDR2 is YYDKDF (reference sequence). This CDR3 is 14 amino acids long. Vbeta (60) and Jbeta (13) primers were used in the PCR. The repertoire was sequenced with immunoSEQ multiplex PCR; TCRdb's copy has only in-frame clones and lacks some. Among about 130,000 clones, around 68% were seen once, and the ten largest hold approximately 3.9%. This chain uses TRBV15 with TRBJ2-2; a weak D match, TRBD1 (6 bases). The receptor was derived from a man between 35 and 55 years old in good health and CMV-seropositive. The sequencing input was PBMCs. CDR3 in DNA: TGTGCCACCAGCGCAGGGGCATCCACCGGGGAGCTGTTTTTT. Translated: CATSAGASTGELFF. Full variable domain (outside the CDR3, taken from reference TRBV15 and TRBJ2-2): DAMVIQNPRYQVTQFGKPVTLSCSQTLNHNVMYWYQQKSSQAPKLLFHYYDKDFNNEADTPDNFQSRRPNTSFCFLDIRSPGLGDTAMYLCATSAGASTGELFFGEGSRLTVL.